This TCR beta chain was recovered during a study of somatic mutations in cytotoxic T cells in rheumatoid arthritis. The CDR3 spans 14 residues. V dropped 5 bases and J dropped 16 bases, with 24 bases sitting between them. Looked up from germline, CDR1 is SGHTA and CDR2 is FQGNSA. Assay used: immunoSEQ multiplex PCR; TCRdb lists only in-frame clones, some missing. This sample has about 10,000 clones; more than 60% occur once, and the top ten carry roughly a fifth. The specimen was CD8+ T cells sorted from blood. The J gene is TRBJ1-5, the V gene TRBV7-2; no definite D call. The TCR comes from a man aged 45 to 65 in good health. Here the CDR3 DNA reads TGTGCCAGCAGCCCCTCTAGGTCTTCACGGGATTTCCATTTT. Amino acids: CASSPSRSSRDFHF.